Below, one T cell receptor (beta chain) is given with its context. CDR3 size: 13 residues. Looked up from germline, CDR1 is KGHSH and CDR2 is LQKENI. V lost 4 bases to trimming and J lost 4 bases, with 10 bases between them. Original data processing: The assay estimated nucleated cells by amplifying reference gene primers. Profiling relied on immunoSEQ multiplex PCR, and the TCRdb table lists in-frame clones only, not all of them. The DNA was the basis for D and trimming; V, J and clone size are from that table. The sample consists of more than 110,000 clones, over 75% of them appearing once. These data belong to a study of blood T cell repertoires in COVID-19. Study information: The study drew acute and convalescent COVID-19 samples from the United States, Italy and Spain. PBMCs, B-cell-depleted T cells, or T cells provided the cDNA or gDNA that made up the material.

Sequencing was done on a sample of peripheral blood. The genes are TRBV18 and TRBJ1-1; tentatively, D is TRBD1 (6 bases). This TCR was sampled from a human donor in a cohort sampled during active COVID-19. CDR3: CASSQQGGTEAFF. In nucleotides, the CDR3 is TGTGCCAGCTCACAACAGGGTGGCACTGAAGCTTTCTTT.